A selection of T cell receptor beta chains follows, all from one sample in a study of T cells after yellow fever vaccination. TCRdb re-derived calls from the 5' RACE reads in MiXCR, one entry per CDR3 protein. The table shows some 260,000 distinct CDR3 sequences, with approximately 5.2% occurring only once. The starting material was CD4+ T cells sorted from PBMCs, obtained on the day of the yellow fever booster vaccination. These receptors came from a man between 18 and 35 years old who received the YFV17D yellow fever vaccine. Each CDR3 is given with its conserved first and last residue. D genes are given only for firm matches. For some rows the clone size is stated as once, few or many, or as a class when expanded; others skip it.

clone size,D gene,V gene,CDR3 length,J gene,CDR3 DNA,CDR3 protein
.,.,TRBV27,17,TRBJ1-6,TGTGCCAGCAGCCGGGCGGCAGGCGGTGTATGGAATTCACCCCTCCACTTT,CASSRAAGGVWNSPLHF
many,TRBD1,TRBV20-1,13,TRBJ1-2,TGCAGTGCTCGGGACAGGACCAACTATGGCTACACCTTC,CSARDRTNYGYTF
many,.,TRBV6-2/TRBV6-3,17,TRBJ2-6,TGTGCCAGCAGTTCCCTAGCTGCATACTCTGGGGCCAACGTCCTGACTTTC,CASSSLAAYSGANVLTF
.,.,TRBV11-3,14,TRBJ2-2,TGTGCCAGCAGCTTAGATCTGGCGTCTGGGGAGCTGTTTTTT,CASSLDLASGELFF
many,TRBD1,TRBV7-2,14,TRBJ1-1,TGTGCCAGCAGCCAACAGGGGACCAGCCCTGAAGCTTTCTTT,CASSQQGTSPEAFF
.,TRBD2,TRBV4-2,15,TRBJ2-1,TGTGCCAGCAGCCAAGGAGGGCGGGGGTACAATGAGCAGTTCTTC,CASSQGGRGYNEQFF
.,.,TRBV21-1,15,TRBJ2-3,TGTGCCAGCAGTCCGGACAGGGGGGAAACAGATACGCAGTATTTT,CASSPDRGETDTQYF
many,TRBD1,TRBV7-9,14,TRBJ1-4,TGTGCCAGCAGCTTAGCACAGGGGGATGAAAAACTGTTTTTT,CASSLAQGDEKLFF
many,TRBD2,TRBV5-1,17,TRBJ2-2,TGCGCCAGCAGCTTGGCCAGCGGGGGGGCCGTCACCGGGGAGCTGTTTTTT,CASSLASGGAVTGELFF
.,TRBD1,TRBV20-1,14,TRBJ2-1,TGCAGTGCCTCCGGGACAGGGGGCTACAATGAGCAGTTCTTC,CSASGTGGYNEQFF
few,.,TRBV12-3/TRBV12-4,15,TRBJ1-5,TGTGCCAGCAGTATCCGGGACGGCCCGTATCAGCCCCAGCATTTT,CASSIRDGPYQPQHF
few,.,TRBV2,10,TRBJ2-1,TGTGCCAGCAGTGACATCAGGCAGTTCTTC,CASSDIRQFF
.,TRBD1,TRBV5-1,15,TRBJ2-6,TGCGCCAGCAGCGCAGACAGGGCTGGGGCCAACGTCCTGACTTTC,CASSADRAGANVLTF
many,.,TRBV20-1,13,TRBJ1-6,TGCAGTGTCAACCCAGGGAACGTCTCACCCCTCCACTTT,CSVNPGNVSPLHF
.,.,TRBV7-3,14,TRBJ2-2,TGTGCCAGCAGCGAACGGTCGAGCACCGGGGAGCTGTTTTTT,CASSERSSTGELFF
few,.,TRBV5-1,15,TRBJ1-4,TGCGCCAGCAGCCCTAGGGGACTACGGGGGGAAAAACTGTTTTTT,CASSPRGLRGEKLFF
few,.,TRBV7-9,13,TRBJ1-1,TGTGCCAGCAGCTTAGAATGGGACACTGAAGCTTTCTTT,CASSLEWDTEAFF
few,.,TRBV4-1,16,TRBJ2-3,TGCGCCAGCAGCCAAGAGAGACTAGAGGGAGCAGATACGCAGTATTTT,CASSQERLEGADTQYF
.,.,TRBV19,13,TRBJ2-1,TGTGCCAGTAGTATACCGGGGGTTGAGGCGCAGTTCTTC,CASSIPGVEAQFF
.,.,TRBV30,13,TRBJ1-5,TGTGCCTGGAGTAAAGCGGATCGTCAGCCCCAGCATTTT,CAWSKADRQPQHF
many,TRBD1,TRBV12-3/TRBV12-4,16,TRBJ2-3,TGTGCCAGCAGTCCCCCGCGACAGGGGACTGGAGATACGCAGTATTTT,CASSPPRQGTGDTQYF
.,TRBD2,TRBV9,17,TRBJ2-1,TGTGCCAGCAGCGTAATGGGACTAGCGGGGGGTTTAAATGAGCAGTTCTTC,CASSVMGLAGGLNEQFF
many,TRBD2,TRBV29-1,16,TRBJ2-1,TGCAGCGCTACCGCGACTAGCGGGGGTGCTAACAATGAGCAGTTCTTC,CSATATSGGANNEQFF
many,.,TRBV7-9,14,TRBJ2-1,TGTGCCAGCAGCGCGGGGAATTCCTACAATGAGCAGTTCTTC,CASSAGNSYNEQFF
many,TRBD1,TRBV12-3/TRBV12-4,14,TRBJ2-7,TGTGCCAGCAGAGCAGGACAGGGGGCGGGAGAGCAGTACTTC,CASRAGQGAGEQYF
many,TRBD1,TRBV12-3/TRBV12-4,15,TRBJ1-5,TGTGCCAGCAGTTGGGACAGGGGACGAGGTCAGCCCCAGCATTTT,CASSWDRGRGQPQHF
.,TRBD1,TRBV28,14,TRBJ2-5,TGTGCCAGCAGTCCCCACAGGGGAATGAAGACCCAGTACTTC,CASSPHRGMKTQYF
.,.,TRBV4-3,13,TRBJ2-3,TGCGCCAGCAGCCGCAACCAGCGGAATACGCAGTATTTT,CASSRNQRNTQYF
.,.,TRBV4-3,16,TRBJ1-3,TGCGCCAGCAGCCAAGGACTGGGGGAAGCTGGAAACACCATATATTTT,CASSQGLGEAGNTIYF
.,.,TRBV5-4,16,TRBJ1-2,TGTGCCAGCAGCTCCCCCCAGACGGGGCCGATCTATGGCTACACCTTC,CASSSPQTGPIYGYTF
few,.,TRBV28,12,TRBJ2-4,TGTGCCAGCAGTTCCGCAGGGCAAATTCAGTACTTC,CASSSAGQIQYF
many,.,TRBV20-1,13,TRBJ2-3,TGCAGTGCTAGTTCTGGACACTCGGATACGCAGTATTTT,CSASSGHSDTQYF
many,.,TRBV5-1,11,TRBJ1-1,TGCGCCAGCAGCTTGGGCACTGAAGCTTTCTTT,CASSLGTEAFF
few,.,TRBV20-1,16,TRBJ2-1,TGCAGTGCTAGACCACCAGGGGGGAGCTCCTACAATGAGCAGTTCTTC,CSARPPGGSSYNEQFF
many,TRBD2,TRBV10-3,15,TRBJ2-5,TGTGCCATCAGTACTAGCGGGGGGCCTACAGAGACCCAGTACTTC,CAISTSGGPTETQYF
many,.,TRBV5-5,14,TRBJ2-5,TGTGCCAGCAGCTGGTTCGGGGGGCCCGAGACCCAGTACTTC,CASSWFGGPETQYF
.,TRBD1,TRBV5-6,14,TRBJ2-3,TGTGCCAGCAGCTCGCCGACAGGGTCACATACGCAGTATTTT,CASSSPTGSHTQYF
many,.,TRBV29-1,14,TRBJ2-1,TGCAGCGCCCCGGGGCGGGGGCTCGGGAATGAGCAGTTCTTC,CSAPGRGLGNEQFF
many,.,TRBV5-1,14,TRBJ1-3,TGCGCCAGCAGCGAGGGCCTCGGTGGAAACACCATATATTTT,CASSEGLGGNTIYF
.,.,TRBV28,13,TRBJ1-2,TGTGCCAGCAGTTTTGAGCAGCTCCGAGGCTACACCTTC,CASSFEQLRGYTF
many,.,TRBV7-9,16,TRBJ1-3,TGTGCCAGCAGCTTGGCGGGCCGGGGATTCGGAAACACCATATATTTT,CASSLAGRGFGNTIYF
.,TRBD1,TRBV7-2,17,TRBJ1-2,TGTGCCAGCAGCCCACGGACAGGGACGAGAACTAACTATGGCTACACCTTC,CASSPRTGTRTNYGYTF
many,.,TRBV6-5,14,TRBJ1-5,TGTGCCAGCAGCCCGGACAGACGCAATCAGCCCCAGCATTTT,CASSPDRRNQPQHF
.,.,TRBV12-3/TRBV12-4,15,TRBJ2-2,TGTGCCAGCAGTTTCAGGGCCTCCGGGGCCGGGGAGCTGTTTTTT,CASSFRASGAGELFF
many,.,TRBV4-3,15,TRBJ2-2,TGCGCCAGCAGTAGGTGGGGACCATCAACCGGGGAGCTGTTTTTT,CASSRWGPSTGELFF
.,TRBD1,TRBV5-1,14,TRBJ2-5,TGCGCCAGCAGCCCGACAGGGGGTGTGAAGACCCAGTACTTC,CASSPTGGVKTQYF
.,.,TRBV12-5,13,TRBJ2-2,TGTGCTAGTGGTTTGGGCCGGACCGGGGAGCTGTTTTTT,CASGLGRTGELFF
few,.,TRBV7-2,14,TRBJ1-3,TGTGCCAGCAGCGTCTTTAGCTCTGGAAACACCATATATTTT,CASSVFSSGNTIYF
.,.,TRBV18,15,TRBJ1-1,TGTGCCAGCTCACCACCGAGTGCAGGGGTTGCTGAAGCTTTCTTT,CASSPPSAGVAEAFF
many,.,TRBV27,15,TRBJ2-5,TGTGCCAGCAGTTTTCGACGGGGGGCACAAGAGACCCAGTACTTC,CASSFRRGAQETQYF
.,TRBD2,TRBV6-6,18,TRBJ2-4,TGTGCCAGCAGGTCCATCGGGGGGATCAAACTAGCCAAAAACATTCAGTACTTC,CASRSIGGIKLAKNIQYF
many,.,TRBV4-2,18,TRBJ2-7,TGTGCCAGCAGCCAAGAGCCCTCGGTTCGGAGCGGAACCTACGAGCAGTACTTC,CASSQEPSVRSGTYEQYF
.,.,TRBV14,12,TRBJ2-5,TGTGCCAGCAGCCAAGGTTGGGAGACCCAGTACTTC,CASSQGWETQYF
.,TRBD1,TRBV9,15,TRBJ2-1,TGTGCCAGCAGCGTAGGACAGGGTTTAGTGAATGAGCAGTTCTTC,CASSVGQGLVNEQFF
few,TRBD2,TRBV6-5,16,TRBJ2-5,TGTGCCAGCAGTTGGGATTTAGCGGGGGCTGAGGAGACCCAGTACTTC,CASSWDLAGAEETQYF
few,TRBD1,TRBV2,14,TRBJ2-2,TGTGCCAGCATAGGGACAGGGAACACCGGGGAGCTGTTTTTT,CASIGTGNTGELFF
many,.,TRBV12-3/TRBV12-4,12,TRBJ2-1,TGTGCCAGCAGAAAGGACAGTCATGAGCAGTTCTTC,CASRKDSHEQFF
.,TRBD1,TRBV6-2/TRBV6-3,15,TRBJ1-5,TGTGCCAGCGGGATAAAAGACAGGGTCCGGCAGCCCCAGCATTTT,CASGIKDRVRQPQHF
many,.,TRBV5-1,15,TRBJ2-7,TGCGCCAGCAGCCCTATGTCGGGGTCGGGATACGAGCAGTACTTC,CASSPMSGSGYEQYF